This entry lists 20 T cell receptor beta chains sequenced from one sample in a study of blood T cell repertoires in COVID-19 (dated by TCRdb to about 2020). The library relied on the immunoSEQ multiplex PCR assay. TCRdb obtained this table from immuneACCESS and retained in-frame rearrangements with V and J assigned. These tables miss some clones; where compared with another copy, unresolved V genes account for less than half of the shortfall, and the remainder is unexplained. This sample is represented by 40,000 to 55,000 clones; approximately 80% of them were singletons. The ten largest clones take up under 20% of the sample. The sample consisted of peripheral blood. These receptors all come from a man in his 70s with acute or convalescent COVID-19.

This chain uses TRBV15 with TRBJ1-3; D not certain. Germline V CDR1 and CDR2: LNHNV, YYDKDF (reference sequence). Trimming shortened V by 8 bases and J by 4 bases, and 15 bases separated the two germline ends. This CDR3 comprises 14 residues. The CDR3 loop is CATCYGGAGNTIYF. As DNA, the CDR3 is TGTGCCACCTGTTATGGTGGAGCCGGAAACACCATATATTTT.

This clone showed up just a few times. The sample carries other DNA sequences with the same CDR3. The chain has TRBV7-9 and TRBJ1-6; TRBD1 aligns across 7 bases. Trimming removed 1 base from V and 3 bases from J; junction bases left unmatched: 3. CDR3 length: 16 amino acids. CDR1 and CDR2 from the germline V gene are SEHNR and FQNEAQ (reference sequence). CDR3 sequence reads: CASSLGQGFYNSPLHF. CDR3 DNA sequence: TGTGCCAGCAGCTTAGGACAGGGTTTCTATAATTCACCCCTCCACTTT.

This chain uses TRBV6-5 with TRBJ1-1, with TRBD1 identical over 8 bases. The germline gives CDR1 MNHEY, CDR2 SVGAGI. This CDR3 spans 15 amino acids. V lost 6 bases to trimming and J lost 4 bases; unmatched junction nucleotides: 10. CDR3 region: CASRPGQGEATEAFF. In DNA form, the CDR3 reads TGTGCCAGCAGGCCCGGACAGGGAGAGGCCACTGAAGCTTTCTTT.

The chain carries TRBV4-2 and TRBJ2-7, with a possible D match to TRBD1 (5 bases). There are 14 residues in the CDR3. Germline V gene sequence: CDR1 LGHNA, CDR2 YNFKEQ. Between the trimmed V and J ends, which lost 2 bases and 3 bases, there was a span of 11 bases. The CDR3 sequence: CASSQPGPFYEQYF. In DNA, the CDR3 is TGTGCCAGCAGCCAACCAGGGCCATTCTACGAGCAGTACTTC.

The V and J genes are TRBV19 and TRBJ2-1; 15 nucleotides agree with TRBD2. After removal of 5 bases from V and 7 bases from J, the junction contained 9 bases not matched to a gene. This CDR3 region has 17 residues. Germline assignment: CDR1 LNHDA and CDR2 SQIVND (reference sequence). The DNA of the CDR3 is TGTGCCAGTAGTTCCCGGACTAGCGGGGGGGCCAGGAATGAGCAGTTCTTC. Translated, it gives CASSSRTSGGARNEQFF.

The rearrangement uses TRBV7-8 and TRBJ1-1; weak D call: TRBD1 (6 bases). V lost 3 bases, J lost 3 bases, and 11 bases lay in between. This CDR3 spans 14 amino acids. Per germline, CDR1 SGHVS and CDR2 FQNEAQ. The CDR3 DNA reads as TGTGCCAGCAGCTTCCTATCAGGGGACACTGAAGCTTTCTTT. It codes for CASSFLSGDTEAFF.

The chain links TRBV6-4 to TRBJ2-1; 8 positions match TRBD1. Germline assignment: CDR1 MRHNA and CDR2 SNTAGT. This CDR3 is 14 amino acids long. Trimming took 3 bases from V and 5 from J; bases not matched to a gene: 3. CDR3 DNA sequence: TGTGCCAGCAGTGATACAGGGGGTCACAATGAGCAGTTCTTC. Translated: CASSDTGGHNEQFF.

This clone showed up just once. The chain carries TRBV4-2 and TRBJ1-3; TRBD1 might be the D (5 bases). Germline assignment: CDR1 LGHNA and CDR2 YNFKEQ. V lost 4 bases and J lost 4, with 14 bases in between. The CDR3 sequence is 15 residues long. CDR3 sequence: CASSRLGGTGNTIYF. Written as DNA, the CDR3 is TGTGCCAGCAGCCGACTAGGCGGGACGGGAAACACCATATATTTT.

The chain carries TRBV5-1 and TRBJ1-2; TRBD1 aligns across 8 bases. CDR1 is SGHRS, CDR2 YFSETQ, per germline. The ends lost 4 bases at V and 6 bases at J; junction bases unmatched: 5. The CDR3 length is 13 residues. Written as DNA, the CDR3 is TGCGCCAGCAGCATTACAGGGGGGCATGGCTACACCTTC. It yields the protein CASSITGGHGYTF. Full variable domain (rest looked up from reference TRBV5-1 and TRBJ1-2): KAGVTQTPRYLIKTRGQQVTLSCSPISGHRSVSWYQQTPGQGLQFLFEYFSETQRNKGNFPGRFSGRQFSNSRSEMNVSTLELGDSALYLCASSITGGHGYTFGSGTRLTVV.

The chain uses TRBV7-9 and TRBJ1-1; D remains unclear. The CDR3 is made up of 16 amino acids. V was cut by 2 bases and J by 1 base, with 14 bases left in between. Germline V lookup: CDR1 SEHNR, CDR2 FQNEAQ (reference sequence). CDR3 bases: TGTGCCAGCAGCTTAATTAATGGTGGAGGGAACACTGAAGCTTTCTTT. Its translation: CASSLINGGGNTEAFF.

This clone showed up just a few times. This sequence joins TRBV28 and TRBJ1-6; no reliable D call. This CDR3 has 16 amino acids. Trimming cost V 6 bases and J 0 bases, with 12 bases left between them. CDR1 and CDR2 (germline): MDHEN, SYDVKM. The CDR3 nucleotides are TGTGCCAGCAGAGGACTGGGGAGCTCCTATAATTCACCCCTCCACTTT. It translates to CASRGLGSSYNSPLHF. Combining the CDR3 with reference TRBV28 and TRBJ1-6 gives the whole variable domain DVKVTQSSRYLVKRTGEKVFLECVQDMDHENMFWYRQDPGLGLRLIYFSYDVKMKEKGDIPEGYSVSREKKERFSLILESASTNQTSMYLCASRGLGSSYNSPLHFGNGTRLTVT.

This clone turned up a few times. The V call is TRBV5-5, the J call TRBJ1-1; 8 nucleotides align to TRBD1. The germline CDR1 and CDR2 sequences are SGHKS and YYEKEE (reference sequence). The length of the CDR3 is 15 residues. Trimming removed 4 bases from V and 1 base from J; junction bases left unmatched: 6. The CDR3 is CASSLTDRANTEAFF. CDR3 bases: TGTGCCAGCAGCCTAACGGACAGGGCGAACACTGAAGCTTTCTTT.

CDR3 region: CAITWTEGTEAFF. CDR3 sequence (DNA): TGTGCCATCACTTGGACGGAGGGGACTGAAGCTTTCTTT. J is TRBJ1-1 and V is TRBV10-3; D is perhaps TRBD1 (5 bases). Per germline, CDR1 ENHRY and CDR2 SYGVKD. The ends were cut back, 7 bases at V and 5 bases at J, with 14 bases in the middle. The CDR3 spans 13 residues.

There are a few counts of this clone. The chain has TRBV23-1 and TRBJ2-1, with TRBD2 matching over 8 bases. TRBV23-1 is an ORF; its function is uncertain. V was clipped by 0 bases and J by 4 bases; unmatched bases: 14. The CDR3 extends over 19 amino acids. CDR3 bases: TGCGCCAGCAGTCAATCGGGTATAGGTCCAGCGGGGGTTTACAATGAGCAGTTCTTC. Amino acid sequence: CASSQSGIGPAGVYNEQFF.

The genes are TRBV7-2 and TRBJ1-5; the D gene is possibly TRBD1 (6 bases). V was clipped by 5 bases and J by 6 bases, with 17 bases between them. The length of the CDR3 is 15 residues. Germline V CDR1 and CDR2: SGHTA, FQGNSA. The CDR3 DNA reads as TGTGCCAGCAGCCCCCGAGGGGGAGGGACTCAGCCCCAGCATTTT. This codes for CASSPRGGGTQPQHF.

This rearrangement joins TRBV19 to TRBJ1-1; 9 nucleotides line up with TRBD1. Germline-derived CDR1 and CDR2 are LNHDA and SQIVND (reference sequence). There are 15 residues in the CDR3. V lost 2 bases, J lost 1 base, and 2 bases stayed unmatched. Here the CDR3 reads CASSIKGQGNTEAFF. CDR3 DNA sequence: TGTGCCAGTAGTATAAAGGGACAGGGGAACACTGAAGCTTTCTTT.

V gene TRBV23-1 combines with J gene TRBJ1-3, with D unclear. TRBV23-1 has ORF status, its function being uncertain. CDR3 size: 17 residues. The V end was cut by 3 bases, the J end by 0 bases, with 15 bases between. This chain's CDR3 is CASSHQARGHSGNTIYF. The CDR3 DNA follows: TGCGCCAGCAGTCACCAGGCTAGAGGGCACTCTGGAAACACCATATATTTT.

J is TRBJ1-6 and V is TRBV13, with TRBD1 matching over 8 bases. Trimming at V came to 4 bases and at J to 10 bases, leaving 12 bases not matched to a gene. Germline values: CDR1 PRHDT, CDR2 FYEKMQ (reference sequence). The CDR3 is made up of 16 amino acids. This CDR3 is CASSSPGAGGDSPLHF. The DNA for the CDR3 is TGTGCCAGCAGCTCCCCGGGGGCAGGGGGCGACTCACCCCTCCACTTT.

This clone showed up just once. This chain uses TRBV6-2 or TRBV6-3 with TRBJ2-1, with 7 bases that match TRBD1. Per the germline V gene, CDR1 is MNHEY and CDR2 is SVGEGT. Germline trimming cut 2 bases from V and 9 bases from J; bases unmatched to any gene: 1. The CDR3 extends over 12 amino acids. The CDR3 loop reads CASSYEGAEQFF. The CDR3 DNA reads as TGTGCCAGCAGTTACGAGGGGGCTGAGCAGTTCTTC.

The CDR3 loop reads CAWSVSGGAETQYF. The CDR3 coding sequence is TGTGCCTGGAGTGTTAGCGGGGGGGCCGAGACCCAGTACTTC. The chain recombines TRBV30 with TRBJ2-5, with 11 bases lining up with TRBD2. There are 14 residues in the CDR3. Germline V lookup: CDR1 GTSNPN, CDR2 SVGIG (reference sequence). V trimming: 0 bases; J trimming: 5 bases; junction bases outside the gene matches: 2. The full variable domain, completed using reference TRBV30 and TRBJ2-5, is SQTIHQWPATLVQPVGSPLSLECTVEGTSNPNLYWYRQAAGRGLQLLFYSVGIGQISSEVPQNLSASRPQDRQFILSSKKLLLSDSGFYLCAWSVSGGAETQYFGPGTRLLVL.